This T cell receptor beta chain is drawn from a study of persistence of HIV-infected CD4 T cells. CDR1 is DFQATT, CDR2 SNEGSKA, per germline (reference sequence). Trimming removed 3 bases at V and 3 bases at J, with 14 bases between. The CDR3 spans 14 residues. Sequencing used immunoSEQ version 4 in survey mode. Libraries were prepared by immunoSEQ multiplex PCR; TCRdb keeps only in-frame clonotypes and omits some of them. The sample lists under 50,000 clones; about 87% were seen once. For this clone: Its antigen is undetermined.

Anti-CD3/anti-CD28 beads served as a nonspecific positive control stimulus. CD4+ T cells upregulating both CD40 ligand and CD69 were sorted as responding cells. This receptor was taken from an adult woman with HIV who was CMV-seropositive. The rearrangement joins TRBV20-1 to TRBJ1-2; D might be TRBD1 (6 bases). Sequences were derived from CD4+ T cells sorted from PBMCs after roughly 20-hour stimulation, sampled from a patient who received antiretroviral therapy. CDR3 residues: CSASDGGADYGYTF. In DNA, the CDR3 is TGCAGTGCTAGTGACGGGGGCGCGGACTATGGCTACACCTTC.